The next 27 T cell receptor beta chains were all read from a single sample in a study of cytomegalovirus exposure and HLA in healthy donors. PCR involved 60 Vbeta and 13 Jbeta primers. Some clones are missing from TCRdb's copy, which holds only in-frame ones; the method was immunoSEQ multiplex PCR. The table includes under 130,000 clones, over 70% detected once. Sequencing was done on a sample of PBMCs. These TCRs come from a man aged 35-49 years in good health and CMV-seronegative.

This clone was recorded a few times. This chain connects TRBV7-6 to TRBJ2-5; possibly TRBD1 for D (5 bases). The V and J ends lost 5 bases and 2 bases respectively, with 12 bases between them. There are 14 residues in the CDR3. Looked up from germline, CDR1 is SGHVS and CDR2 is FNYEAQ. The chain's CDR3 is CASSQQVLQETQYF. CDR3 nucleotides: TGTGCCAGCAGCCAACAGGTCTTACAAGAGACCCAGTACTTC.

The rearrangement joins TRBV9 to TRBJ1-2; D is ambiguous. The V end lost 3 bases, the J end lost 4 bases, and 16 bases lay between the germline ends. CDR1 SGDLS and CDR2 YYNGEE come from the germline V gene. The CDR3 sequence is 15 residues long. The CDR3 loop reads CASSGGLTDPYGYTF. The CDR3 DNA reads as TGTGCCAGCAGCGGCGGACTGACCGATCCCTATGGCTACACCTTC.

The rearrangement joins TRBV7-9 to TRBJ1-4, with 7 bases identical to TRBD1. The length of the CDR3 is 16 residues. With V trimmed by 2 bases and J by 8 bases, 11 bases remained unmatched. Germline assignment: CDR1 SEHNR and CDR2 FQNEAQ (reference sequence). This CDR3 is CASSLLFSGGGEKLFF. The CDR3 coding sequence is TGTGCCAGCAGCTTATTATTTTCAGGGGGAGGAGAAAAACTGTTTTTT.

The V gene is TRBV5-1, the J gene TRBJ2-5; 9 nucleotides agree with TRBD1. The CDR3 length is 13 residues. V was clipped by 4 bases and J by 5 bases; unmatched bases: 3. CDR1 and CDR2 from the germline V gene are SGHRS and YFSETQ. The chain's CDR3 is CASSRTGVETQYF. As DNA, the CDR3 is TGCGCCAGCAGCAGGACAGGGGTGGAGACCCAGTACTTC.

The V and J genes are TRBV5-6 and TRBJ1-6; 7 nucleotides match TRBD1. Germline CDR1 is SGHDT and CDR2 is YYEEEE. The CDR3 sequence is 15 residues long. V shed 7 bases and J 9 bases; nucleotides not matched to a gene: 13. The CDR3 bases are TGTGCCAGCCTAGGGACGACAGGGAGAAGTTCACCCCTCCACTTT. It is translated as CASLGTTGRSSPLHF.

This sequence joins TRBV5-8 and TRBJ2-4; D unresolved. V dropped 2 bases and J dropped 9 bases, with 18 bases sitting between them. CDR1 and CDR2 (germline): SGHTS, YDEGEE. The CDR3 covers 15 residues. Here the CDR3 reads CASSFRLRPPLIQYF. The CDR3 DNA sequence: TGTGCCAGCAGCTTTAGACTGCGGCCGCCACTCATTCAGTACTTC.

The chain links TRBV13 to TRBJ2-1; TRBD1 matches 7 bases. Germline V lookup: CDR1 PRHDT, CDR2 FYEKMQ (reference sequence). This CDR3 comprises 14 residues. V lost 0 bases and J lost 9; bases outside the gene matches: 5. The chain's CDR3 is CASSLGKGASEQFF. The CDR3 DNA follows: TGTGCCAGCAGCTTAGGAAAGGGGGCATCTGAGCAGTTCTTC.

The chain uses TRBV7-8 and TRBJ2-1, with TRBD2 matching over 12 bases. Germline V lookup: CDR1 SGHVS, CDR2 FQNEAQ. Germline trimming cut 1 base from V and 10 bases from J; bases unmatched to any gene: 5. The length of the CDR3 is 15 residues. This chain's CDR3 is CASSLGLAGAHEQFF. CDR3 DNA: TGTGCCAGCAGCTTAGGACTAGCGGGAGCCCACGAGCAGTTCTTC.

This clone appeared a few times. V usage is TRBV7-6 and J usage is TRBJ2-5; 7 positions match TRBD1. This CDR3 comprises 13 residues. V lost 5 bases and J lost 7; bases outside the gene matches: 7. The germline gives CDR1 SGHVS, CDR2 FNYEAQ. This CDR3 is CASSLQGDGTQYF. CDR3 nucleotide sequence: TGTGCCAGCAGCCTTCAGGGGGACGGGACCCAGTACTTC.

CDR3: CASSKMSGGSNQPQHF. CDR3 coding DNA: TGTGCCAGTAGTAAGATGTCGGGCGGGAGCAATCAGCCCCAGCATTTT. The rearrangement links TRBV19 to TRBJ1-5; D not resolved. The CDR3 covers 16 residues. CDR1 LNHDA and CDR2 SQIVND come from the germline V gene (reference sequence). Trimming pared 4 bases from V and 1 base from J, leaving 14 bases between.

CDR3: CASKGGVGPTYEQYF. CDR3 DNA: TGTGCCAGCAAGGGCGGGGTCGGGCCTACCTACGAGCAGTACTTC. V and J are TRBV6-6 and TRBJ2-7, with D perhaps TRBD2 (6 bases). Germline CDR1 is MNHNY and CDR2 is SVGAGI (reference sequence). With 7 bases removed from V and 2 bases from J, the gap between germline ends came to 18 bases. There are 15 residues in the CDR3.

The rearrangement uses TRBV4-1 and TRBJ2-3; tentatively, D is TRBD2 (6 bases). CDR3 length: 15 residues. Trimming removed 4 bases from V and 4 bases from J, with 15 bases in between. Germline V lookup: CDR1 MGHRA, CDR2 YSYEKL. The DNA of the CDR3 is TGCGCCAGCAGCCTGTATGGGACTCAAGCAGATACGCAGTATTTT. Its protein is CASSLYGTQADTQYF.

The chain is built from TRBV4-1 and TRBJ1-3, with D possibly matching TRBD1 (5 bases). The CDR3 contains 16 residues. Germline CDR1 MGHRA, CDR2 YSYEKL. The V end lost 3 bases, the J end lost 3 bases, and 15 bases lay between the germline ends. CDR3 loop: CASSQSNQGLGNTIYF. CDR3 DNA sequence: TGCGCCAGCAGCCAGTCAAACCAGGGTCTTGGAAACACCATATATTTT.

There are a few counts of this clone. J is TRBJ2-1 and V is TRBV29-1; 9 bases align to TRBD2. After removal of 7 bases from V and 0 bases from J, the junction contained 4 bases not matched to a gene. The CDR3 runs to 14 residues. Germline CDR1 and CDR2: SQVTM and ANQGSEA. The CDR3 nucleotides are TGCAGCGGGACTAGCGCGAGCTCCTACAATGAGCAGTTCTTC. The encoded protein is CSGTSASSYNEQFF.

The rearrangement joins TRBV6-5 to TRBJ2-2; perhaps TRBD2 as D (7 bases). V lost 0 bases, J lost 7 bases, and 12 bases lay in between. CDR3 length equals 15 residues. Germline lookup yields CDR1 MNHEY and CDR2 SVGAGI. CDR3 region: CASSYSGGQGGELFF. In nucleotides, the CDR3 is TGTGCCAGCAGTTACTCGGGGGGGCAAGGCGGGGAGCTGTTTTTT.

The rearrangement links TRBV7-9 to TRBJ2-7; D ambiguous. V lost 5 bases to trimming and J lost 13 bases, with 6 bases between them. Per the germline V gene, CDR1 is SEHNR and CDR2 is FQNEAQ (reference sequence). The CDR3 has 8 residues. The CDR3 loop is CASSLPYF. The CDR3, as DNA: TGTGCCAGCAGCCTCCCCTACTTC.

V usage is TRBV10-1 and J usage is TRBJ2-2; 7 nucleotides agree with TRBD2. The CDR3 spans 15 residues. Trimming cost V 3 bases and J 7 bases; bases outside gene matches: 8. Germline V gene sequence: CDR1 WNHNN, CDR2 SYGVQD (reference sequence). The CDR3 bases are TGCGCCAGCAGTGAACCCCGGGAGGCGAGCGGGGAGCTGTTTTTT. Translating it yields CASSEPREASGELFF.

V gene TRBV4-1 combines with J gene TRBJ2-5, with TRBD1 matching over 7 bases. The end of the DNA aligns better with TRBJ2-7, so the J call may be wrong. The CDR3 contains 15 residues. The germline gives CDR1 MGHRA, CDR2 YSYEKL. CDR3 loop: CASSQVKGASYEQYF. CDR3 in DNA: TGCGCCAGCAGCCAAGTGAAGGGGGCCTCCTACGAGCAGTACTTC.

This clone came up a few times. V gene TRBV6-5 combines with J gene TRBJ1-4; D remains unclear. The germline V gene encodes CDR1 MNHEY and CDR2 SVGAGI. Trimming shortened V by 6 bases and J by 5 bases, and 10 bases separated the two germline ends. The CDR3 extends over 13 amino acids. The CDR3 protein is CASSLDWNEKLFF. The CDR3 bases are TGTGCCAGCAGCCTAGACTGGAATGAAAAACTGTTTTTT.

The rearrangement uses TRBV29-1 and TRBJ2-1; 9 positions agree with TRBD2. Germline V gene sequence: CDR1 SQVTM, CDR2 ANQGSEA. Germline trimming cut 3 bases from V and 2 bases from J; bases unmatched to any gene: 2. This CDR3 has 14 residues. CDR3 nucleotides: TGCAGCGTTGATCCTAGCGGGGCCTACAATGAGCAGTTCTTC. It encodes CSVDPSGAYNEQFF.

This sequence joins TRBV6-1 and TRBJ2-7; 12 bases map to TRBD1. The length of the CDR3 is 15 residues. Germline CDR1 and CDR2: MNHNS and SASEGT. The J segment lost 6 bases and the V segment lost 5 bases, leaving 8 bases of the junction unmatched. DNA of the CDR3: TGTGCCAGCAGTCCTGCCGGGACAGGGGGCCGCGAGCAGTACTTC. Protein: CASSPAGTGGREQYF.

J is TRBJ2-3 and V is TRBV11-2, with D possibly TRBD2 on 6 matching bases. The CDR3 contains 18 residues. Looked up from germline, CDR1 is SGHAT and CDR2 is FQNNGV. The V end lost 3 bases, the J end lost 0 bases, and 19 bases lay between the germline ends. CDR3 nucleotides: TGTGCCAGCAGCTTGGGGGACTGGGAAACATATAGCACAGATACGCAGTATTTT. Protein product: CASSLGDWETYSTDTQYF. Filled out from reference TRBV11-2 and TRBJ2-3, the complete variable domain reads EAGVAQSPRYKIIEKRQSVAFWCNPISGHATLYWYQQILGQGPKLLIQFQNNGVVDDSQLPKDRFSAERLKGVDSTLKIQPAKLEDSAVYLCASSLGDWETYSTDTQYFGPGTRLTVL.

The chain combines TRBV7-2 with TRBJ2-7; perhaps TRBD2 as D (6 bases). The V end was cut by 5 bases, the J end by 5 bases, with 16 bases between. The CDR3 length is 14 residues. Germline V gene lookup returns CDR1 SGHTA and CDR2 FQGNSA. The CDR3 nucleotides are TGTGCCAGCAGCCTGGGACTCCCATCGGACGAGCAGTACTTC. Translating it yields CASSLGLPSDEQYF.

This chain uses TRBV19 with TRBJ1-1; no reliable D call. The CDR3 contains 13 residues. Trimming pared 5 bases from V and 5 bases from J, leaving 12 bases between. Germline CDR1 is LNHDA and CDR2 is SQIVND (reference sequence). The CDR3 spells CASSALRGTEAFF. The CDR3 bases are TGTGCCAGTAGTGCTCTCCGGGGTACTGAAGCTTTCTTT.

The V call is TRBV7-2, the J call TRBJ2-3, with 12 bases that match TRBD2. Germline-derived CDR1 and CDR2 are SGHTA and FQGNSA. The CDR3 runs to 17 residues. J lost 4 bases, V lost 4 bases, and 9 bases had no gene match. The CDR3, as DNA: TGTGCCAGCAGCTCCCCTAGCGGGGGGGCAGGGGCAGATACGCAGTATTTT. Its translation is CASSSPSGGAGADTQYF.

This chain connects TRBV6-6 to TRBJ2-1; D unresolved. V was cut by 7 bases and J by 5 bases, with 15 bases left in between. Germline lookup yields CDR1 MNHNY and CDR2 SVGAGI (reference sequence). CDR3 length: 14 residues. The CDR3 DNA reads TGTGCCAGCACCCCTTCCCCCAGAAACAATGAGCAGTTCTTC. Its translation: CASTPSPRNNEQFF.

The chain uses TRBV5-4 and TRBJ2-7, with D possibly matching TRBD1 (5 bases). The CDR3 runs to 15 residues. Per the germline V gene, CDR1 is SGHNT and CDR2 is YYREEE (reference sequence). The V gene lost 0 bases and the J gene lost 3 bases, with 13 bases spanning the gap. The CDR3 nucleotides are TGTGCCAGCAGCTTGGGTCCGGACACCCACTACGAGCAGTACTTC. Translating gives CASSLGPDTHYEQYF.